The present entry profiles one T cell receptor (beta chain) with its context. The antigen is unknown. This sample is part of a study of T cell responses to AZD1222 COVID-19 vaccine. The method was immunoSEQ multiplex PCR; TCRdb's version includes in-frame clones alone and lacks a portion of them. Of around 99,000 clones in the sample, approximately 87% were seen once. Germline loops: CDR1 LNHDA, CDR2 SQIVND (reference sequence). The V and J ends lost 7 bases and 0 bases respectively, with 13 bases between them. The CDR3 totals 15 residues. Notes on the study in general: Every sample of the repertoires postdated the peak T cell response. Reportedly, nearly half of unique spike TCRs recognized epitopes outside B.1.351/B.1.1.7 mutations.

The gene calls are TRBV19 and TRBJ2-4, with no clear D. The source of this sequence is an adult who received the AZD1222 COVID-19 vaccine. The source material was peripheral blood, sampled 28 days after the second AZD1222 dose. In nucleotides, the CDR3 is TGTGCCAGTAACTCTAGAATACTAGCCAAAAACATTCAGTACTTC. It is translated as CASNSRILAKNIQYF.